Each of the 5 T cell receptor beta chains below was sequenced from the same sample in a study of blood T cell repertoires in COVID-19 (dated by TCRdb to about 2020). The library was prepared using the immunoSEQ multiplex PCR assay. Here the immuneACCESS table is served through TCRdb, limited to in-frame sequences with V and J called. Missing clones are a known gap in these copies; in checked studies unresolved V genes cover under half, and the rest lacks a known reason. Recorded for this sample are under 300,000 clones; 80% to 90% of them occurred a single time. Around 2% of the sample rests with the top ten. The sample consisted of peripheral blood. These receptors were taken from a young man who had recovered from COVID-19.

The CDR3 loop reads CASSPKLNTIYF. The CDR3 coding sequence is TGTGCCAGCAGCCCAAAGCTGAACACCATATATTTT. V is TRBV7-9 and J is TRBJ1-3, with D hard to call. The CDR3 contains 12 residues. Trimming shortened V by 5 bases and J by 7 bases, and 9 bases separated the two germline ends. CDR1 is SEHNR and CDR2 is FQNEAQ in the germline V gene (reference sequence).

The sample holds one count of this clone. The chain recombines TRBV30 with TRBJ2-7; 11 bases agree with TRBD2. V was pared by 1 base and J by 1 base, with 9 bases of the junction left unmatched. Germline V gene data show CDR1 as GTSNPN and CDR2 as SVGIG (reference sequence). The CDR3 loop spans 17 amino acids. Here the CDR3 DNA reads TGTGCCTGGAGTGCGGAGGTAGCGGGGGGGCAGTCCTACGAGCAGTACTTC. This codes for CAWSAEVAGGQSYEQYF.

The J gene is TRBJ2-7, the V gene TRBV11-2; TRBD1 matches 9 bases. This CDR3 has 15 amino acids. V lost 5 bases to trimming and J lost 7 bases; unmatched junction nucleotides: 12. CDR1 SGHAT and CDR2 FQNNGV come from the germline V gene. The chain's CDR3 is CASSTHRDRAREQYF. For the CDR3, the DNA is TGTGCCAGCAGCACGCACCGGGACAGGGCTAGGGAGCAGTACTTC.

The chain uses TRBV7-9 and TRBJ2-5; 8 bases map to TRBD1. Per germline, CDR1 SEHNR and CDR2 FQNEAQ (reference sequence). This CDR3 is built from 15 residues. The J segment lost 5 bases and the V segment lost 6 bases, leaving 11 bases of the junction unmatched. The chain's CDR3 is CASSSGTGPVETQYF. CDR3 coding DNA: TGTGCCAGCAGTTCCGGGACAGGTCCCGTCGAGACCCAGTACTTC.

The genes are TRBV4-1 and TRBJ2-7; D is undetermined. CDR1 is MGHRA, CDR2 YSYEKL, per germline. The V end lost 4 bases, the J end lost 8 bases, and 36 bases lay between the germline ends. This CDR3 contains 20 residues. The CDR3 sequence is CASSLRVARNVGRTPTKQYF. CDR3 coding DNA: TGCGCCAGCAGCCTTCGCGTTGCCAGGAATGTAGGTCGAACCCCTACGAAGCAGTACTTC.